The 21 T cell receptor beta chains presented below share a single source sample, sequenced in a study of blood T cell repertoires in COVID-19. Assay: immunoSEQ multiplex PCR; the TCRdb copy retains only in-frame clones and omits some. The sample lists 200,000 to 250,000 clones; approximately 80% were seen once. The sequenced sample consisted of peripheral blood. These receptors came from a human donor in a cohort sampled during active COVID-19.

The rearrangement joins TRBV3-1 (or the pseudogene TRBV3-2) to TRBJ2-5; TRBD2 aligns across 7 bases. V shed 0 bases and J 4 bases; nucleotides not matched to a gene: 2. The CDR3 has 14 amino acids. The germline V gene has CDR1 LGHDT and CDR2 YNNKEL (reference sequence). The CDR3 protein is CASSQDTGGETQYF. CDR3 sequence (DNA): TGTGCCAGCAGCCAAGATACGGGGGGAGAGACCCAGTACTTC.

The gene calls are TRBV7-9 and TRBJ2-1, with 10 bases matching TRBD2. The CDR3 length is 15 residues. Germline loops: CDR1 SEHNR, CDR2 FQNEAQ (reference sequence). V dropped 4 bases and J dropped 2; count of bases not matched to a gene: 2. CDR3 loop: CASSYLAGAYNEQFF. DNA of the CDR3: TGTGCCAGCAGCTACCTAGCGGGAGCCTACAATGAGCAGTTCTTC.

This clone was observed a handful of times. CDR3 sequence: CASTRRTGETQYF. The CDR3 DNA sequence: TGTGCCAGCACAAGGAGGACTGGGGAGACCCAGTACTTC. V gene TRBV25-1 combines with J gene TRBJ2-5; D is perhaps TRBD2 (5 bases). CDR3 length equals 13 residues. Germline assignment: CDR1 MGHDK and CDR2 SYGVNS. The V end was cut by 7 bases, the J end by 5 bases, with 14 bases between. Together with reference TRBV25-1 and TRBJ2-5, the CDR3 gives the full variable domain: EADIYQTPRYLVIGTGKKITLECSQTMGHDKMYWYQQDPGMELHLIHYSYGVNSTEKGDLSSESTVSRIRTEHFPLTLESARPSHTSQYLCASTRRTGETQYFGPGTRLLVL.

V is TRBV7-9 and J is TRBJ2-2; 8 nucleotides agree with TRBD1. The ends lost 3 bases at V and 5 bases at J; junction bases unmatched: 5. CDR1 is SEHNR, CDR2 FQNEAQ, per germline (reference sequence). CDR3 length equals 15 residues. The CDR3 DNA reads TGTGCCAGCAGCTTGGCACAGGGGGGTACCGGGGAGCTGTTTTTT. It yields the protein CASSLAQGGTGELFF.

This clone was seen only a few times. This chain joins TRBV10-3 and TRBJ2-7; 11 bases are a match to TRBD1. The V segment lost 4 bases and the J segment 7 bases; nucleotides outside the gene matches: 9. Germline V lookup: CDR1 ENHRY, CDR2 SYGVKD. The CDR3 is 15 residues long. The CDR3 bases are TGTGCCATCAGTGTAAGGACAGGGGGCCTCGGTGAGCAGTACTTC. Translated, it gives CAISVRTGGLGEQYF.

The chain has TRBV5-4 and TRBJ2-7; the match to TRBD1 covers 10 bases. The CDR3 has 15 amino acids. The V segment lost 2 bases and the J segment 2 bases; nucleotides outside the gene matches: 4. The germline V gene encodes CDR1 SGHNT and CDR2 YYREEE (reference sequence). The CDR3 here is CASSLPGQGTYEQYF. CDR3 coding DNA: TGTGCCAGCAGCTTACCGGGACAGGGGACCTACGAGCAGTACTTC.

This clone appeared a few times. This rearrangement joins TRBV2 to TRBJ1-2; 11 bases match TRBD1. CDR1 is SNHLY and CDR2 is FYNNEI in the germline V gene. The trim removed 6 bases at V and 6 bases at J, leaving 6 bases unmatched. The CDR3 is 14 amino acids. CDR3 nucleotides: TGTGCCAGCAGACTCGGACAGGGGGCGAATGGCTACACCTTC. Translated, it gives CASRLGQGANGYTF.

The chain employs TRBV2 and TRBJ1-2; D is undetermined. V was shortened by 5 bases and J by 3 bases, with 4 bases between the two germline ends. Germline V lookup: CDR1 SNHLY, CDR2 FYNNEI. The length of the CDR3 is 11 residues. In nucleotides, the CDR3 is TGTGCCAGCAGTCCGGACTATGGCTACACCTTC. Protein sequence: CASSPDYGYTF. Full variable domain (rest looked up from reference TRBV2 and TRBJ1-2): EPEVTQTPSHQVTQMGQEVILRCVPISNHLYFYWYRQILGQKVEFLVSFYNNEISEKSEIFDDQFSVERPDGSNFTLKIRSTKLEDSAMYFCASSPDYGYTFGSGTRLTVV.

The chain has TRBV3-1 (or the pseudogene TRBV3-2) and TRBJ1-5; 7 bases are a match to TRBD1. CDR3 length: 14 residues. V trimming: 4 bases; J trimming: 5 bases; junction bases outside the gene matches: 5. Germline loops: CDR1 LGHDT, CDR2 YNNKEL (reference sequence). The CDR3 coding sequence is TGTGCCAGCAGCCTCGGGACAGCAGATCAGCCCCAGCATTTT. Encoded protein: CASSLGTADQPQHF.

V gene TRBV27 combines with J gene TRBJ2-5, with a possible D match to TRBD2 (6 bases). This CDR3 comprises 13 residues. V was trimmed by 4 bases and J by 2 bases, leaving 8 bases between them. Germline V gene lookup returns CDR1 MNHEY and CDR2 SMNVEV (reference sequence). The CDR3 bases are TGTGCCAGCAGTTGGAGGGAGCAAGAGACCCAGTACTTC. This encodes CASSWREQETQYF.

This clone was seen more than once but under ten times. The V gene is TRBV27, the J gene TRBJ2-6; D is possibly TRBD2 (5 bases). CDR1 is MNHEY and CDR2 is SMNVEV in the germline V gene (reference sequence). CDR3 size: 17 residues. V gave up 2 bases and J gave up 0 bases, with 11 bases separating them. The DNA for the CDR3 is TGTGCCAGCAGTTTAGGACTTTTACCCTCTGGGGCCAACGTCCTGACTTTC. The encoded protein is CASSLGLLPSGANVLTF.

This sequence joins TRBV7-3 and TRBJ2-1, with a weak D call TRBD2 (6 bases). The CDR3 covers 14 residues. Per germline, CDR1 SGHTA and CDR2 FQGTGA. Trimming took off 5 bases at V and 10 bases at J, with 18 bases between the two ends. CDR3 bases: TGTGCCAGCAGCACCGGGACGGCGGGGATGGAGCAGTTCTTC. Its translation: CASSTGTAGMEQFF.

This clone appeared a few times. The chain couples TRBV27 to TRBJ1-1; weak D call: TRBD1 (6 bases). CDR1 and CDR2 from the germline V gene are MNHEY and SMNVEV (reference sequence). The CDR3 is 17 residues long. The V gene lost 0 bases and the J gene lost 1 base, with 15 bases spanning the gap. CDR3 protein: CASSLSRTALGNTEAFF. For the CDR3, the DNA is TGTGCCAGCAGTTTATCGCGGACAGCACTAGGGAACACTGAAGCTTTCTTT.

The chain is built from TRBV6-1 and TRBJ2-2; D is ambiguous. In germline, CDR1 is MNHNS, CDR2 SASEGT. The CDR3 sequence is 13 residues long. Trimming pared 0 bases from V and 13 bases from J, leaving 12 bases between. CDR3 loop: CASSEALGPWLFF. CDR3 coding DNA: TGTGCCAGCAGTGAAGCGCTCGGTCCCTGGCTGTTTTTT.

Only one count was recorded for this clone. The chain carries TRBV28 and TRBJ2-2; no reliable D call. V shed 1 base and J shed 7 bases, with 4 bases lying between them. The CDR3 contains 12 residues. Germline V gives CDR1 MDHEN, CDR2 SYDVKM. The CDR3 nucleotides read TGTGCCAGCAGTTTATCGGTCGGGGAGCTGTTTTTT. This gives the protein CASSLSVGELFF.

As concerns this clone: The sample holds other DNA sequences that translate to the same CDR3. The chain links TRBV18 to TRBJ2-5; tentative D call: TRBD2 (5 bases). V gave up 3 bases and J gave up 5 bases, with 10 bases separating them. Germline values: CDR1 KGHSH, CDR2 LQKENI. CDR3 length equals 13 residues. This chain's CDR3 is CASSPRGGETQYF. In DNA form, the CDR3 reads TGTGCCAGCTCACCCCGAGGCGGGGAGACCCAGTACTTC.

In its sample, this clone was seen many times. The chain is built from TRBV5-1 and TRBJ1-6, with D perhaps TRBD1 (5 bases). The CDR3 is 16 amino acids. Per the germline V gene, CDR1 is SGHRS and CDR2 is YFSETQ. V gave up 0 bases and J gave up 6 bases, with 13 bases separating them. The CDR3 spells CASSLDSGVANSPLHF. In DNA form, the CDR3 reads TGCGCCAGCAGCTTGGACTCGGGGGTTGCTAATTCACCCCTCCACTTT.

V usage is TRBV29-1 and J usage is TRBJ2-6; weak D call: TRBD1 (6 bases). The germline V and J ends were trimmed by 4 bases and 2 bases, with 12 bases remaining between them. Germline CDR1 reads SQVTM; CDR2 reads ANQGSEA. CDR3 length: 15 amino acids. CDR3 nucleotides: TGCAGCGTTGGCCAGGGGAATACTGGGGCCAACGTCCTGACTTTC. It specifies CSVGQGNTGANVLTF.

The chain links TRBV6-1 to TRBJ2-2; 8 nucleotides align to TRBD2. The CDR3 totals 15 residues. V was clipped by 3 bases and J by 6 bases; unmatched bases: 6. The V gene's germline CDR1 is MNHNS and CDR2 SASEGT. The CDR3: CASSETSVWSGELFF. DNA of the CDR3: TGTGCCAGCAGTGAGACTAGCGTTTGGTCCGGGGAGCTGTTTTTT.

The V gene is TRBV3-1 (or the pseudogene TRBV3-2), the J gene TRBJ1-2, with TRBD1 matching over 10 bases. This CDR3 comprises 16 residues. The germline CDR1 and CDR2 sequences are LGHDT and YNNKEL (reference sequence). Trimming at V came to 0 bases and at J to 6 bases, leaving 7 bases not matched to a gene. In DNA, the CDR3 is TGTGCCAGCAGCCAAGATGGGGGACAGGGGAGGAATGGCTACACCTTC. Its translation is CASSQDGGQGRNGYTF.

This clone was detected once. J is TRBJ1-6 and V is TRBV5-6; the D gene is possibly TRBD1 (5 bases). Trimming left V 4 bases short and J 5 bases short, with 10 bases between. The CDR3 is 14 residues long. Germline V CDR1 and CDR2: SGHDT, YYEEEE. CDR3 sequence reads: CASSRGSHNSPLHF. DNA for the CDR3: TGTGCCAGCAGCAGGGGAAGCCATAATTCACCCCTCCACTTT.